Shown below are 2 T cell receptor beta chains from a single sample sequenced in a study of CD8+ T cells in alopecia areata. Following extraction, RNA underwent reverse transcription to cDNA, which served as the sequencing template. The repertoire was sequenced with immunoSEQ multiplex PCR; TCRdb's copy has only in-frame clones and lacks some. The specimen has more than 90,000 clones, none found just once. The sequencing input was lesional skin. The receptors stem from a C3H/HeJ mouse with alopecia areata. For this mouse line, the MHC haplotype is H2-k.

Concerning this clone: Each gene name is a mouse one. The missing CDR3 end, 4 residues past where the read stops, is filled in from the germline J gene. The chain links TRBV13-3 to TRBJ2-2; TRBD1 matches at 8 bases. The CDR3 is 15 residues long. Trimming took 6 bases from V and 3 from J; bases not matched to a gene: 7. Germline V lookup: CDR1 NNHDY, CDR2 SYVADS. CDR3 region: CASNPDREDTGQLYF. CDR3 DNA (partial): TGTGCCAGCAACCCGGACAGGGAAGACACCGGG.

This clone was detected a few times. At residue 11, the TCRdb protein and translated DNA are inconsistent; the protein given comes from the DNA. Genes here carry mouse names. The read halts 3 residues ahead of the CDR3 end, with the missing end drawn from the germline J gene. The chain recombines TRBV13-3 with TRBJ1-6, with D perhaps matching TRBD1 (5 bases). TRBJ1-6 is an open reading frame whose function is uncertain. Looked up from germline, CDR1 is NNHDY and CDR2 is SYVADS. Deletions cut 5 bases from V and 4 bases from J, with 10 bases between. The CDR3 length is 14 residues. CDR3 loop: CASRSGIYNSPLYF. Incomplete CDR3 DNA: TGTGCCAGCAGATCAGGGATTTATAATTCGCCC.